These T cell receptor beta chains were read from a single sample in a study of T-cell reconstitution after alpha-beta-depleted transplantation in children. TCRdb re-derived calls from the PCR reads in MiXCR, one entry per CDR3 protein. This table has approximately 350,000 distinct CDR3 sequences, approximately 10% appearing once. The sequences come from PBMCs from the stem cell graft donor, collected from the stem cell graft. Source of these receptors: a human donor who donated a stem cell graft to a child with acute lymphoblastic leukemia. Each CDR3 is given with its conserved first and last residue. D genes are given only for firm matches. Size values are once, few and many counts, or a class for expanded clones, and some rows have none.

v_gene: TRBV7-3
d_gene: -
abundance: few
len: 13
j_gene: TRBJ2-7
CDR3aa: CASSFGEGGEQYF
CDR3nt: TGTGCCAGCAGCTTCGGTGAGGGGGGTGAGCAGTACTTC

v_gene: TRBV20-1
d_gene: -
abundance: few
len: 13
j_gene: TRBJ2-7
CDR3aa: CSPKTGLSGEQYF
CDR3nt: TGCAGCCCCAAGACGGGACTTTCGGGCGAGCAGTACTTC

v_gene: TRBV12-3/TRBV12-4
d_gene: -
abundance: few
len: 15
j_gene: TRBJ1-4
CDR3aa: CASSLQGTGYEKLFF
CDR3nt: TGTGCCAGCAGTTTGCAGGGGACTGGTTATGAAAAACTGTTTTTT

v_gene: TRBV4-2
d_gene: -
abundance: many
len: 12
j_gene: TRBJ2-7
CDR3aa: CASSQDNYEQYF
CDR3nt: TGTGCCAGCAGCCAAGATAACTACGAGCAGTACTTC

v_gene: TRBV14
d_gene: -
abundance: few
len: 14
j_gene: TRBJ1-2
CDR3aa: CASSWQGIGYGYTF
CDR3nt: TGTGCCAGCAGCTGGCAGGGGATCGGCTATGGCTACACCTTC

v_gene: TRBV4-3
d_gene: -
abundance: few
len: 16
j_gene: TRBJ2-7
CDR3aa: CASSQDSAVRRVGQYF
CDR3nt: TGCGCCAGCAGCCAAGATTCGGCGGTCCGTAGGGTCGGGCAGTACTTC

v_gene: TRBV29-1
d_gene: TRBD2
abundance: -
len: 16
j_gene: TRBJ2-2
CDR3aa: CSVEDPGGRYTGELFF
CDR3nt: TGCAGCGTTGAAGATCCGGGGGGGCGCTACACCGGGGAGCTGTTTTTT

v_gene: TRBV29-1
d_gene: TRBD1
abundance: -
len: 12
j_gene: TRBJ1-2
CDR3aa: CSVSGQLYGYTF
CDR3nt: TGCAGCGTATCGGGACAGCTCTATGGCTACACCTTC

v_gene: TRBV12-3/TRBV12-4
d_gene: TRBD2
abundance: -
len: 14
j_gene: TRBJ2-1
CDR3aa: CASTWAGDYNEQFF
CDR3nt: TGTGCCAGCACGTGGGCGGGAGACTACAATGAGCAGTTCTTC

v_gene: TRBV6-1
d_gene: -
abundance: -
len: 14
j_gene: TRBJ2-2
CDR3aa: CASRAYTNTGELFF
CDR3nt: TGTGCCAGCAGGGCATATACGAACACCGGGGAGCTGTTTTTT

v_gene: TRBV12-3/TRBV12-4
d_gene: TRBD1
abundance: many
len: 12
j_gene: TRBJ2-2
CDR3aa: CASSQGAGELFF
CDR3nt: TGTGCCAGCAGCCAGGGGGCCGGGGAGCTGTTTTTT

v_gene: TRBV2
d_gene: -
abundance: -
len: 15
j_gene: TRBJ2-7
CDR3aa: CASSEWGGAFYEQYF
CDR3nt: TGTGCCAGCAGTGAGTGGGGGGGGGCTTTCTACGAGCAGTACTTC

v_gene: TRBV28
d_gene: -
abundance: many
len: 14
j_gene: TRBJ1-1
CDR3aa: CASRIPGATTEAFF
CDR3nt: TGTGCCAGCAGAATCCCAGGGGCGACCACTGAAGCTTTCTTT

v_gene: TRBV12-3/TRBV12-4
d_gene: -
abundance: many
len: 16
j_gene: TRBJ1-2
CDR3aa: CASTLRVGGNNYGYTF
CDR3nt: TGTGCCAGCACCCTACGGGTCGGAGGGAATAACTATGGCTACACCTTC

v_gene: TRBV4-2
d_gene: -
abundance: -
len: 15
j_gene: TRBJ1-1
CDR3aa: CASSQELQGKIEAFF
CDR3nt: TGTGCCAGCAGCCAAGAGTTGCAGGGGAAGATTGAAGCTTTCTTT

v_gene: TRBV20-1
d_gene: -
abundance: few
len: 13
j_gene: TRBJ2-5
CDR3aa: CSASPEGQETQYF
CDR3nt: TGCAGTGCCAGCCCTGAGGGCCAGGAGACCCAGTACTTC

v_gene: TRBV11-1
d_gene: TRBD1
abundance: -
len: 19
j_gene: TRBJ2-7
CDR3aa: CASSYPALGQDRDSYEQYF
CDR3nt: TGTGCCAGCAGCTACCCGGCGCTTGGACAGGACAGGGACTCCTACGAGCAGTACTTC

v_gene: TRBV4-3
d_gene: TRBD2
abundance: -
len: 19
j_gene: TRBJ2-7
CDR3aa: CASSQDFWGVIAGVDEQYF
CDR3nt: TGCGCCAGCAGCCAAGATTTTTGGGGCGTGATAGCGGGAGTTGACGAGCAGTACTTC

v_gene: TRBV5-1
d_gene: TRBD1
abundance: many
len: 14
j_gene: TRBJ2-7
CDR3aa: CASSLGQGVYEQYF
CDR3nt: TGCGCCAGCAGCTTAGGACAGGGGGTGTACGAGCAGTACTTC

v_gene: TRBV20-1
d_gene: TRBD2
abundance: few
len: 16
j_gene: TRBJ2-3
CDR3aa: CSAAGLAGPRTDTQYF
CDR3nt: TGCAGTGCCGCGGGACTAGCGGGCCCCCGCACAGATACGCAGTATTTT

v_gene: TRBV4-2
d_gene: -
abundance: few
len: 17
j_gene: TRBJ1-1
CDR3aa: CASSQVEPTLPYTEAFF
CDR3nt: TGTGCCAGCAGCCAAGTCGAGCCTACCCTGCCCTACACTGAAGCTTTCTTT

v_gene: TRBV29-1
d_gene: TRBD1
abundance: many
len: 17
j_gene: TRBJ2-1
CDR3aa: CSAHRSRQGPSYNEQFF
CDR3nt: TGCAGCGCCCACAGGTCCCGACAGGGGCCCTCCTACAATGAGCAGTTCTTC

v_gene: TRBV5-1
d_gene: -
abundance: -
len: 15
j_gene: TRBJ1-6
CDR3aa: CASSLAPFGNSPLHF
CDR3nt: TGCGCCAGCAGCTTAGCCCCCTTCGGGAATTCACCCCTCCACTTT

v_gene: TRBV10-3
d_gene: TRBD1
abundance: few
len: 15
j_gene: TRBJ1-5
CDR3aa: CAISERTGPNQPQHF
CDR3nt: TGTGCCATCAGTGAGCGGACAGGGCCTAATCAGCCCCAGCATTTT

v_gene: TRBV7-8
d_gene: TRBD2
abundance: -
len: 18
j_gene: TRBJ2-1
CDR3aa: CASSLQAGGPLMSNEQFF
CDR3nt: TGTGCCAGCAGCCTCCAAGCGGGAGGGCCCCTAATGAGCAATGAGCAGTTCTTC

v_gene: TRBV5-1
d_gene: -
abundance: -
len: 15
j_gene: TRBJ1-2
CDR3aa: CASSSLGESGYGYTF
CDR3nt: TGCGCCAGCAGTTCGCTGGGGGAGTCGGGCTATGGCTACACCTTC

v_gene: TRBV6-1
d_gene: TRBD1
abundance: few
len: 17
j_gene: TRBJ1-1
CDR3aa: CASSDLGTGGANTEAFF
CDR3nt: TGTGCCAGCAGTGATCTGGGGACAGGGGGCGCGAACACTGAAGCTTTCTTT

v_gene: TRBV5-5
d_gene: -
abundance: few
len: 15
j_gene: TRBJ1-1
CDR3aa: CASSLVGHTNTEAFF
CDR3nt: TGTGCCAGCAGCTTGGTCGGACACACGAACACTGAAGCTTTCTTT

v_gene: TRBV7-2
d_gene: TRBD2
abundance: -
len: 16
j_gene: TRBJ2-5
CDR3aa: CASSLSATSGQETQYF
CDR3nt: TGTGCCAGCAGCTTATCGGCGACTAGCGGTCAAGAGACCCAGTACTTC

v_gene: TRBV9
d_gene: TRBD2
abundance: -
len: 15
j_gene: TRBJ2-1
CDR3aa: CASSGIAGRYNEQFF
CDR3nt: TGTGCCAGCAGCGGGATAGCGGGGCGCTACAATGAGCAGTTCTTC

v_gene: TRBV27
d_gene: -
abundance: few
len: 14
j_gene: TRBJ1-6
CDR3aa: CASRRTDPNSPLHF
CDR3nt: TGTGCCAGCAGACGGACAGACCCAAATTCACCCCTCCACTTT

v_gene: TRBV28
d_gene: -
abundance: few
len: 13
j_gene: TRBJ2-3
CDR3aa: CASQKRDRLAQYF
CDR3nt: TGTGCCAGCCAAAAAAGGGACCGCTTGGCGCAGTATTTT

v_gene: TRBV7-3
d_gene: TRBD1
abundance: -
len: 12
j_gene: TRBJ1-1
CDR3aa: CASSDPGQVAFF
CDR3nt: TGTGCCAGCAGCGATCCTGGACAGGTCGCTTTCTTT

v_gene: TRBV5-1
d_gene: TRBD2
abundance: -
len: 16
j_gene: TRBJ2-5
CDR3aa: CASSLTTSGGKETQYF
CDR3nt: TGCGCCAGCAGCTTAACGACTAGCGGGGGAAAAGAGACCCAGTACTTC

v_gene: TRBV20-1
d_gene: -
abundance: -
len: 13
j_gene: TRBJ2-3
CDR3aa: CSGRRESTDTQYF
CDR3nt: TGCAGTGGTCGGAGAGAGAGCACAGATACGCAGTATTTT

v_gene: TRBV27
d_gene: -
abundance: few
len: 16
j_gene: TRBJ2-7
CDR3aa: CASSLSEGHLSYEQYF
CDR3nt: TGTGCCAGCAGTTTATCTGAGGGACACCTCTCCTACGAGCAGTACTTC

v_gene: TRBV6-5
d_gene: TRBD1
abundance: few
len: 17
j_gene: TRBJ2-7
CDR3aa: CASSYDRGGTEAYEQYF
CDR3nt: TGTGCCAGCAGCTACGACAGGGGAGGCACTGAGGCCTACGAGCAGTACTTC

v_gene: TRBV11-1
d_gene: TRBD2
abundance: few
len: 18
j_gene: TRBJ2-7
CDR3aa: CASIPPRGSASGSYEQYF
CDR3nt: TGTGCCAGCATCCCTCCCCGAGGCTCGGCTAGCGGGAGTTACGAGCAGTACTTC

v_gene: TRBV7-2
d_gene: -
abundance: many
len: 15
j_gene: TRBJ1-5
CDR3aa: CASSQKTGHNQPQHF
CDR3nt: TGTGCCAGCAGCCAAAAGACGGGGCACAATCAGCCCCAGCATTTT

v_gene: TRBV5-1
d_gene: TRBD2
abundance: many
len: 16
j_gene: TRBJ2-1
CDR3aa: CASSQLAGGTYNEQFF
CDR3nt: TGCGCCAGCAGTCAATTAGCGGGAGGCACCTACAATGAGCAGTTCTTC

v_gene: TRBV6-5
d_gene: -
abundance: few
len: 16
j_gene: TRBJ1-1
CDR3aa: CASSYKPGGGYTEAFF
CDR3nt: TGTGCCAGCAGTTACAAGCCTGGGGGGGGGTACACTGAAGCTTTCTTT

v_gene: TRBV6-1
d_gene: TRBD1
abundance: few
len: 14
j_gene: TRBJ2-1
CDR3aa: CASSVGTGTNEQFF
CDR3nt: TGTGCCAGCAGTGTCGGGACAGGGACGAATGAGCAGTTCTTC

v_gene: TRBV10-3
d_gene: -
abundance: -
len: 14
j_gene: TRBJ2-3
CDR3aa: CAISESSSSDTQYF
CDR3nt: TGTGCCATCAGTGAGTCCTCCAGCTCAGATACGCAGTATTTT

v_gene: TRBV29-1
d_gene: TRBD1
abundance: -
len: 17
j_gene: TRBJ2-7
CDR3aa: CSVEELRPGTVSYEQYF
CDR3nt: TGCAGCGTTGAAGAGCTACGCCCCGGGACAGTCTCCTACGAGCAGTACTTC

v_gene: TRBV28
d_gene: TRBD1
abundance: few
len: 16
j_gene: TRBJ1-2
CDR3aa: CASSSGTDVTNYGYTF
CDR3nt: TGTGCCAGCAGCTCCGGGACAGACGTGACCAACTATGGCTACACCTTC

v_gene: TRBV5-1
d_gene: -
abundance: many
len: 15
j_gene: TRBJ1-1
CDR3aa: CASSSWTDLNTEAFF
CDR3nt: TGCGCCAGCAGCTCATGGACAGACTTGAACACTGAAGCTTTCTTT

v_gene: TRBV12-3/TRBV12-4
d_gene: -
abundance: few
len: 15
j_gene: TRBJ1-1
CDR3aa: CASSLIFGPSTEAFF
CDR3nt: TGTGCCAGCAGTTTAATTTTTGGTCCAAGCACTGAAGCTTTCTTT

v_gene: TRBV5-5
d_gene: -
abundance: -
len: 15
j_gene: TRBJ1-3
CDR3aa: CASSPTPTSGNTIYF
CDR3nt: TGTGCCAGCAGCCCGACACCAACCTCTGGAAACACCATATATTTT

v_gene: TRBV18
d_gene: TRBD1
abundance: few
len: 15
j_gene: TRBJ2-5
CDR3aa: CASSPQTGGQETQYF
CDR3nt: TGTGCCAGCTCACCGCAGACAGGGGGCCAAGAGACCCAGTACTTC

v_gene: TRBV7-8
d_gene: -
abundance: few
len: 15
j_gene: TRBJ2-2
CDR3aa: CASSLGTRRTGELFF
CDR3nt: TGTGCCAGCAGCTTAGGTACCCGTAGGACCGGGGAGCTGTTTTTT

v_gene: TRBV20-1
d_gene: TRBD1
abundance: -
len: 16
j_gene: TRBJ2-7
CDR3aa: CSARHYGQGSRYEQYF
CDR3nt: TGCAGTGCTAGACATTACGGACAGGGGAGTAGGTACGAGCAGTACTTC

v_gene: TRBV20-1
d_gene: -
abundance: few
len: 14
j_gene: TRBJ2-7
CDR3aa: CSARNRDSSYEQYF
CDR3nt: TGCAGTGCTAGAAACAGGGATAGCTCCTACGAGCAGTACTTC